This TCR beta chain was sequenced in a study of neurological immune-mediated disorders. Study as a whole: Among some 35 multiple sclerosis patients, about 31 were relapsing-remitting and 3 were secondary progressive. Findings and caveats of the study: HTLV-1-associated myelopathy had the most TCR clonal expansion, while multiple sclerosis had the least, a level that fell below healthy controls. CDR3 amino acid sequences of expanded clones were not shared across subjects, a result suggesting private repertoires in all groups.

The cDNA was generated by 5'RACE with 10-nucleotide random UMIs. Each CDR3 protein is one row after TCRdb ran MiXCR on the 5' RACE reads. The sample holds approximately 60,000 distinct CDR3 sequences, roughly 3.5% seen once. This clonotype was seen more than once but under ten times. The antigen is not known. Trimming shortened V by 7 bases and J by 0 bases, and 16 bases separated the two germline ends. The length of the CDR3 is 16 residues. CDR1 and CDR2 from the germline V gene are SGHRS and YFSETQ. The source material was PBMCs. The clonotype was recovered from a woman in her thirties with multiple sclerosis. V and J are TRBV5-1 and TRBJ2-2; TRBD2 is a possible D gene (5 bases). As DNA, the CDR3 is TGCGCCAGCTGTCGGAGCGGCCCTACGAACACCGGGGAGCTGTTTTTT. It yields the protein CASCRSGPTNTGELFF.